A selection of T cell receptor beta chains follows, all from one sample in a study of T cell changes during pregnancy in multiple sclerosis. Method: immunoSEQ multiplex PCR; TCRdb's copy keeps in-frame clones and lacks some. The repertoire has about 40,000 clones, about 91% of them found once; the top ten carry more than 7%. This sample comprised CD8+ T cells from peripheral blood mononuclear cells, obtained before pregnancy. These receptor sequences come from a female donor with multiple sclerosis, enrolled in a pregnancy study. The CDR3 runs from the conserved cysteine through the conserved F or W. The D gene is left open where the match is weak. Size values are once, few and many counts, or a class for expanded clones, and some rows have none.

15 TRBJ1-5 TRBV2 NA medium-sized TGTGCCAGCAGCAAAAAAACCGGGTCCAATCAGCCCCAGCATTTT CASSKKTGSNQPQHF
15 TRBJ2-1 TRBV27 NA NA TGTGCCAGCAGACTTCGGCGGGGGCGTACCGATGAGCAGTTCTTC CASRLRRGRTDEQFF
16 TRBJ2-3 TRBV6-6 NA NA TGTGCCAGCACTATGGATGGGGGGGCTCGAGCAGATACGCAGTATTTT CASTMDGGARADTQYF
13 TRBJ2-7 TRBV10-3 NA NA TGTGCCATCAGTTTCCCGGGATCCTACGAGCAGTACTTC CAISFPGSYEQYF
14 TRBJ2-5 TRBV27 NA NA TGTGCCAGCAGTTTAGTGTCAGGTTCGCAGACCCAGTACTTC CASSLVSGSQTQYF
14 TRBJ2-1 TRBV27 TRBD2 NA TGTGCCAGCAGTTCCCGACTAGCTATCTATGAGCAGTTCTTC CASSSRLAIYEQFF
14 TRBJ2-7 TRBV7-2 TRBD2 NA TGTGCCAGCAGCTTGACGGGAGGGCGTTACGAGCAGTACTTC CASSLTGGRYEQYF
16 TRBJ2-7 TRBV9 TRBD2 once TGTGCCAGCAGCGTGTTAGCGGGAGTTCCCTCCTACGAGCAGTACTTC CASSVLAGVPSYEQYF
14 TRBJ2-1 TRBV4-2 NA NA TGTGCCAGCAGCCTTAAACGGACTGACAATGAGCAGTTCTTC CASSLKRTDNEQFF
13 TRBJ1-1 TRBV27 TRBD1 NA TGTGCCAGCAGCGAGGGGGCGAACACTGAAGCTTTCTTT CASSEGANTEAFF
18 TRBJ2-4 TRBV28 NA NA TGTGCCAGCAGTTTAAGAATGGCAGGGATCGAAGCCAAAAACATTCAGTACTTC CASSLRMAGIEAKNIQYF
12 TRBJ2-5 TRBV25-1 NA NA TGTGCCAGCAGTGAATTGGGAGGGACCCAGTACTTC CASSELGGTQYF
13 TRBJ2-2 TRBV7-9 NA NA TGTGCCAGCAGCTTTGGTGGCCACGGGGAGCTGTTTTTT CASSFGGHGELFF
13 TRBJ2-7 TRBV28 NA NA TGTGCCAGCAGTTCAGTGGGAGGCTACGAGCAGTACTTC CASSSVGGYEQYF
16 TRBJ2-7 TRBV29-1 TRBD1 NA TGCAGCGTTTCAGACAAGCTGGGACAGGCTTCTTACGAGCAGTACTTC CSVSDKLGQASYEQYF
19 TRBJ2-2 TRBV4-3 TRBD2 NA TGCGCCAGCAGCCAAGATCTGGTAGGACTAGCGGGGAACACCGGGGAGCTGTTTTTT CASSQDLVGLAGNTGELFF
13 TRBJ2-1 TRBV6-5 NA NA TGTGCCAGCAGTTGGACACCAAACAATGAGCAGTTCTTC CASSWTPNNEQFF
14 TRBJ2-7 TRBV4-1 TRBD1 NA TGCGCCAGCAGCATAGCAGGGGGCTCCTACGAGCAGTACTTC CASSIAGGSYEQYF
13 TRBJ2-7 TRBV28 NA NA TGTGCCAGCAGTTTGGTCAGGGCGGGGGAGCAGTACTTC CASSLVRAGEQYF
14 TRBJ2-7 TRBV27 NA NA TGTGCCAGCAGTTACTTTGGAGCGTCCTACGAGCAGTACTTC CASSYFGASYEQYF
15 TRBJ2-5 TRBV15 TRBD2 NA TGTGCCACCAGCACGGAGCGGGGTCTTGGAGAGACCCAGTACTTC CATSTERGLGETQYF
15 TRBJ2-1 TRBV5-1 NA NA TGCGCCAGCAGCTTGGAGGGAGTGTCCTACAATGAGCAGTTCTTC CASSLEGVSYNEQFF
16 TRBJ1-5 TRBV19 NA few TGTGCCAGTAGTATTGAGGAGGGGAGTGGGGGTCAGCCCCAGCATTTT CASSIEEGSGGQPQHF
14 TRBJ2-5 TRBV7-9 TRBD1 NA TGTGCCAGCAGCTTTGAGGGACAGCAAGAGACCCAGTACTTC CASSFEGQQETQYF
13 TRBJ2-5 TRBV2 NA NA TGTGCCAGCAGGACGAGGAGGGCAGAGACCCAGTACTTC CASRTRRAETQYF
16 TRBJ2-1 TRBV5-4 TRBD2 once TGTGCCAGCAGCTTCGGGACGGGAGGGCCTCGGGATGAGCAGTTCTTC CASSFGTGGPRDEQFF
12 TRBJ2-5 TRBV29-1 NA NA TGCAGCGTCTTATGGGCCTCTGGGACCCAGTACTTC CSVLWASGTQYF
14 TRBJ2-1 TRBV6-5 TRBD2 NA TGTGCCAGCAGTTTACTAGCGGGACACAATGAGCAGTTCTTC CASSLLAGHNEQFF
17 TRBJ1-4 TRBV6-1 NA NA TGTGCCAGCAGTGAAATCCTGATGGGACACGGAAATGAAAAACTGTTTTTT CASSEILMGHGNEKLFF
19 TRBJ2-4 TRBV6-7 TRBD2 NA TGTGCCAGCAGTTACTCTAGCGGGCCTAACCGCGTAGCCAAAAACATTCAGTACTTC CASSYSSGPNRVAKNIQYF
16 TRBJ2-1 TRBV29-1 TRBD2 NA TGCAGCGTTGAAGATCCCCCGGGAGGGTCGTTTAATGAGCAGTTCTTC CSVEDPPGGSFNEQFF
12 TRBJ1-2 TRBV4-1 NA NA TGCGCCAGCAGCCCCGGGAGCGAAGGCTACACCTTC CASSPGSEGYTF
21 TRBJ2-2 TRBV4-2 TRBD2 NA TGTGCCAGCAGCCCGATCGGGGGAACTAGCGGGGGAAGGGGGGACACCGGGGAGCTGTTTTTT CASSPIGGTSGGRGDTGELFF
15 TRBJ2-7 TRBV13 TRBD2 NA TGTGCCAGCAGCTTTGGTAGCGGGACTACCTACGAGCAGTACTTC CASSFGSGTTYEQYF
13 TRBJ2-5 TRBV28 NA NA TGTGCCAGCAGGACTCCCCGACAAGAGACCCAGTACTTC CASRTPRQETQYF
15 TRBJ2-7 TRBV27 TRBD1 NA TGTGCCAGCACCCCCTCACCGGGACAGGGGGCTGTGCAGTACTTC CASTPSPGQGAVQYF
17 TRBJ2-2 TRBV2 TRBD2 once TGTGCCAGCAGTGGGATTAGCGGGAGTTATAACACCGGGGAGCTGTTTTTT CASSGISGSYNTGELFF
16 TRBJ1-2 TRBV2 TRBD1 NA TGTGCCAGCAGTGAAACAGGGGGGACAGGGCAACATGGCTACACCTTC CASSETGGTGQHGYTF
14 TRBJ2-5 TRBV28 NA few TGTGCCAGCAGTTCCGGACAGCGGCAAGAGACCCAGTACTTC CASSSGQRQETQYF
18 TRBJ2-7 TRBV14 NA NA TGTGCCAGCAGCCAGGGTCCGTACGGGAGCTCGTGGCCCTACGAGCAGTACTTC CASSQGPYGSSWPYEQYF